The rows below give T cell receptor beta chains drawn from one sample of a study of blood T cell repertoires in COVID-19. The data were produced by immunoSEQ multiplex PCR, yet TCRdb's version contains in-frame clones alone and is incomplete. The sample contains 150,000 to 200,000 clones, 85% to 90% of which appear only once. Input material: peripheral blood. These receptors all stem from a woman aged 18-30 years who had recovered from COVID-19. The CDR3 runs from the conserved cysteine through the conserved F or W. The D gene is left open where the match is weak. Size is stated for part of the rows, as once, few or many counts, or as a class when the clone is expanded.

J	length	D	V	size	CDR3	DNA
TRBJ1-5	13	-	TRBV4-3	-	CASSQGPRQPQHF	TGCGCCAGCTCTCAGGGGCCTCGGCAGCCCCAGCATTTT
TRBJ1-1	12	-	TRBV24-1	-	CATSDRQGEAFF	TGTGCCACCAGTGATCGGCAGGGTGAAGCTTTCTTT
TRBJ2-3	13	-	TRBV7-2	-	CASSFPGTDTQYF	TGTGCCAGCAGCTTTCCAGGCACAGATACGCAGTATTTT
TRBJ2-3	17	TRBD2	TRBV27	-	CASSFSFLGGSTDTQYF	TGTGCCAGCAGTTTCTCATTTTTGGGAGGGAGCACAGATACGCAGTATTTT
TRBJ1-3	14	TRBD1	TRBV9	-	CASSDTGGGNTIYF	TGTGCCAGCAGCGATACAGGGGGTGGAAACACCATATATTTT
TRBJ2-1	19	TRBD2	TRBV5-1	-	CASSPGLAGGYGSYNEQFF	TGCGCCAGCAGCCCGGGACTAGCGGGAGGGTACGGCTCCTACAATGAGCAGTTCTTC
TRBJ2-1	13	-	TRBV6-2/TRBV6-3	-	CASSLGLHNEQFF	TGTGCCAGCAGTCTCGGACTACACAATGAGCAGTTCTTC
TRBJ2-5	14	-	TRBV7-2	-	CASSYRSIQETQYF	TGTGCCAGCAGCTACAGGAGCATTCAAGAGACCCAGTACTTC
TRBJ2-5	14	TRBD2	TRBV6-5	-	CASKGLAGEETQYF	TGTGCTTCAAAGGGGCTAGCGGGAGAAGAGACCCAGTACTTC
TRBJ2-1	17	-	TRBV5-5	-	CASSFSLLWATYNEQFF	TGTGCCAGCAGCTTCTCCCTCCTCTGGGCGACCTACAATGAGCAGTTCTTC
TRBJ1-1	14	TRBD1	TRBV19	once	CASSMGGQGTEAFF	TGTGCCAGTAGTATGGGGGGACAGGGCACTGAAGCTTTCTTT
TRBJ2-3	17	TRBD2	TRBV7-2	-	CASSPNPQRGGPDTQYF	TGTGCCAGCAGCCCTAACCCTCAGCGGGGGGGCCCAGATACGCAGTATTTT
TRBJ1-2	13	TRBD1	TRBV6-5	-	CASTGTGVDGYTF	TGTGCCAGCACAGGGACAGGGGTTGATGGCTACACCTTC
TRBJ1-2	15	TRBD1	TRBV24-1	-	CATSDLDRGNYGYTF	TGTGCCACCAGTGATTTGGACAGGGGGAACTATGGCTACACCTTC
TRBJ1-4	18	TRBD1	TRBV6-2/TRBV6-3	-	CASSYSESPGQPNEKLFF	TGTGCCAGCAGTTACTCTGAATCCCCGGGACAGCCTAATGAAAAACTGTTTTTT